The T cell receptor (beta chain) under discussion was sequenced for a study of blood T cell repertoires in COVID-19. Study-level information: Material from acute and convalescent COVID-19 was sourced from the United States, Italy and Spain. The analysed material was cDNA or gDNA that came from T cells, B-cell-depleted T cells, or PBMCs.

Methods used by the authors: Using reference gene primer amplification, nucleated cell counts were estimated. Measured with immunoSEQ multiplex PCR; TCRdb has only the in-frame clones, and not every one. V and J calls and clone size are copied from that table; D and trimming were computed from the DNA. Of just over 95,000 clones listed, roughly 82% are singletons. The length of the CDR3 is 15 residues. Per the germline V gene, CDR1 is WSHSY and CDR2 is SAAADI. Trimming removed 3 bases from V and 2 bases from J; junction bases left unmatched: 6. The origin of this receptor is an older man with acute or convalescent COVID-19. The rearrangement links TRBV10-2 to TRBJ2-7, with 8 bases aligning to TRBD2. The sample was peripheral blood. The CDR3 reads CASSDPGGGPYEQYF. The CDR3 DNA sequence: TGCGCCAGCAGTGACCCCGGGGGGGGTCCCTACGAGCAGTACTTC.